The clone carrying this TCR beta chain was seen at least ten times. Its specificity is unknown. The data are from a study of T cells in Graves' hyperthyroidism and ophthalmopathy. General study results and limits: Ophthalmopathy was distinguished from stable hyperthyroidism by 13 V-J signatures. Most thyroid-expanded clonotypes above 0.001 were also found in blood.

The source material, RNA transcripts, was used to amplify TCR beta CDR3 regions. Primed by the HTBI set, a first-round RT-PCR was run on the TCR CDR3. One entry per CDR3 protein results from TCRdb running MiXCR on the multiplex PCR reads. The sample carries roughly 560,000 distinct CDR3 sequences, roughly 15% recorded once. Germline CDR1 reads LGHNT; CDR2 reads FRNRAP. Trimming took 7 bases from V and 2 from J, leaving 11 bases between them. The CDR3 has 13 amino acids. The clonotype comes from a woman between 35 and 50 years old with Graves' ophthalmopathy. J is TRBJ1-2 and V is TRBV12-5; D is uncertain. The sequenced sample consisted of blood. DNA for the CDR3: TGTGCTAGTGCCCGGGAGGTAAACTATGGCTACACCTTC. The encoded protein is CASAREVNYGYTF.